These 12 T cell receptor beta chains were all obtained from the same sample, sequenced in a study of T-cell memory formation after mild COVID-19. TCRdb independently ran MiXCR on the 5' RACE reads; one entry per CDR3 protein. Counted here are 470,000 or so distinct CDR3 sequences, about 23% occurring once; the ten biggest clones make up approximately 12%. The sequenced sample consisted of PBMCs or a T cell subset sorted from them (not recorded which). The receptors come from an adult woman who had mild COVID-19 (a few samples of this study predate the infection). Cell type and time point are not known.

The V and J genes are TRBV7-2 and TRBJ1-4; D not certain. Per the germline V gene, CDR1 is SGHTA and CDR2 is FQGNSA. The V and J ends lost 3 bases and 4 bases respectively, with 6 bases between them. The CDR3 has 13 residues. In DNA form, the CDR3 reads TGTGCCAGCAGCTTGGGCCTTAATGAAAAACTGTTTTTT. This codes for CASSLGLNEKLFF.

This clonotype has a handful of counts. The chain links TRBV19 to TRBJ2-1; 7 positions agree with TRBD2. The germline CDR1 and CDR2 sequences are LNHDA and SQIVND (reference sequence). Trimming removed 3 bases from V and 6 bases from J; junction bases left unmatched: 8. There are 15 residues in the CDR3. The CDR3 sequence: CASSIVGGVGNEQFF. The CDR3 nucleotides read TGTGCCAGTAGTATCGTGGGGGGGGTTGGCAATGAGCAGTTCTTC. Full variable domain (missing parts from reference TRBV19 and TRBJ2-1): DGGITQSPKYLFRKEGQNVTLSCEQNLNHDAMYWYRQDPGQGLRLIYYSQIVNDFQKGDIAEGYSVSREKKESFPLTVTSAQKNPTAFYLCASSIVGGVGNEQFFGPGTRLTVL.

This clonotype was detected only a few times. This chain uses TRBV7-9 with TRBJ2-1; TRBD1 matches at 9 bases. The CDR3 length is 15 residues. CDR1 is SEHNR and CDR2 is FQNEAQ in the germline V gene (reference sequence). Losses at the gene ends were 5 bases for V and 2 bases for J; bases not matched to a gene: 4. The CDR3 reads CASSTRDRAYNEQFF. Here the CDR3 DNA reads TGTGCCAGCAGCACCCGGGACAGGGCCTACAATGAGCAGTTCTTC.

This clonotype was seen a few times. The chain is built from TRBV5-1 and TRBJ2-7; possible D gene TRBD1, 6 bases. Germline assignment: CDR1 SGHRS and CDR2 YFSETQ. Deletions cut 4 bases from V and 7 bases from J, with 24 bases between. This CDR3 is built from 16 residues. The CDR3 nucleotides read TGCGCCAGCAGCCCGGACCCGGACAGACGATACGAGGAGCAGTACTTC. Amino acid sequence: CASSPDPDRRYEEQYF.

This sequence joins TRBV2 and TRBJ2-5, with a tentative D call TRBD2 (6 bases). Trimming removed 7 bases at V and 3 bases at J, with 12 bases between. CDR3 length: 13 amino acids. Germline loops: CDR1 SNHLY, CDR2 FYNNEI. CDR3 sequence (DNA): TGTGCCAGCAAGGAGGGCAGGGAAGAGACCCAGTACTTC. Amino acids: CASKEGREETQYF.

The chain has TRBV29-1 and TRBJ2-2, with D perhaps TRBD1 (5 bases). The V and J ends lost 4 bases and 1 base respectively, with 13 bases between them. This CDR3 has 15 residues. The germline V gene encodes CDR1 SQVTM and CDR2 ANQGSEA. The CDR3: CSVGRAPQNTGELFF. The CDR3 nucleotides are TGCAGCGTTGGCAGGGCCCCTCAGAACACCGGGGAGCTGTTTTTT.

This clonotype was detected a few times. The chain joins TRBV5-1 to TRBJ2-1; TRBD2 aligns across 10 bases. The CDR3 sequence is 16 residues long. V gave up 3 bases and J gave up 5 bases; unmatched junction bases: 8. Germline CDR1 reads SGHRS; CDR2 reads YFSETQ. CDR3 bases: TGCGCCAGCAGCTCACAAGCGGGGGGGCTAAACAATGAGCAGTTCTTC. Translating it yields CASSSQAGGLNNEQFF.

The CDR3 protein is CASSQAAGQAYNEQFF. DNA of the CDR3: TGTGCCAGCAGCCAAGCCGCGGGACAGGCTTACAATGAGCAGTTCTTC. V usage is TRBV4-2 and J usage is TRBJ2-1; 8 bases are a match to TRBD1. With 1 base clipped from V and 4 bases from J, the junction kept 6 bases outside the gene matches. The CDR3 is 16 amino acids. Germline V gives CDR1 LGHNA, CDR2 YNFKEQ.

V and J are TRBV9 and TRBJ2-5, with D possibly being TRBD1 or TRBD2 (7 bases each). Trimming took off 4 bases at V and 5 bases at J, with 15 bases between the two ends. The CDR3 has 14 residues. Germline values: CDR1 SGDLS, CDR2 YYNGEE. CDR3 bases: TGTGCCAGCAGCAGACACAGGGGAGGGGAGACCCAGTACTTC. Protein sequence: CASSRHRGGETQYF. Based on the CDR3 plus reference TRBV9 and TRBJ2-5, the full variable domain is DSGVTQTPKHLITATGQRVTLRCSPRSGDLSVYWYQQSLDQGLQFLIQYYNGEERAKGNILERFSAQQFPDLHSELNLSSLELGDSALYFCASSRHRGGETQYFGPGTRLLVL.

This clonotype occurred a few times. The chain has TRBV24-1 and TRBJ2-3; TRBD2 aligns across 7 bases. CDR3 length: 15 amino acids. The J segment lost 1 base and the V segment lost 8 bases, leaving 8 bases of the junction unmatched. CDR1 is KGHDR and CDR2 is SFDVKD in the germline V gene. The CDR3 DNA sequence: TGTGCCACCACCGGAACCGCGGGAGGCACAGATACGCAGTATTTT. Protein product: CATTGTAGGTDTQYF.

The J gene is TRBJ2-7, the V gene TRBV6-1; 8 bases fit TRBD2. The germline V gene has CDR1 MNHNS and CDR2 SASEGT. This CDR3 contains 16 residues. J lost 2 bases, V lost 7 bases, and 13 bases had no gene match. In DNA form, the CDR3 reads TGTGCCAGCACTCCTAAACTAGCGGCTGTCACCTACGAGCAGTACTTC. It specifies CASTPKLAAVTYEQYF.

The V gene is TRBV20-1, the J gene TRBJ2-5; 7 bases align to TRBD1. Per the germline V gene, CDR1 is DFQATT and CDR2 is SNEGSKA (reference sequence). After removal of 0 bases from V and 5 bases from J, the junction contained 9 bases not matched to a gene. The CDR3 runs 15 residues. The CDR3 region has the DNA TGCAGTGCTAGAGATCGGGGACAGACGGATGAGACCCAGTACTTC. Protein sequence: CSARDRGQTDETQYF.